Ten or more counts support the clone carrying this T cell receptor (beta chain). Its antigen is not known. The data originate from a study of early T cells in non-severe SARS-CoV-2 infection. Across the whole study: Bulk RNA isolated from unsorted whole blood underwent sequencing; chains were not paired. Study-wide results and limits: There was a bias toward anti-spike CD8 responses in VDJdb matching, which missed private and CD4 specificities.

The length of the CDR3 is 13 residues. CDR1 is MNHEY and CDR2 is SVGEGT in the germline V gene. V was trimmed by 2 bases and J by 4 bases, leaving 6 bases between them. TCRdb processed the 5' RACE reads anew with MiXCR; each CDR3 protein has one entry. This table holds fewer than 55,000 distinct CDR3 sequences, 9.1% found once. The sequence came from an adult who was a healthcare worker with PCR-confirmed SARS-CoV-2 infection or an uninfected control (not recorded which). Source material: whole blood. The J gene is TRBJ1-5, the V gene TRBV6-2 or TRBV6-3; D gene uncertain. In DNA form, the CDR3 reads TGTGCCAGCAGTTACGCGGAAAATCAGCCCCAGCATTTT. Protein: CASSYAENQPQHF.